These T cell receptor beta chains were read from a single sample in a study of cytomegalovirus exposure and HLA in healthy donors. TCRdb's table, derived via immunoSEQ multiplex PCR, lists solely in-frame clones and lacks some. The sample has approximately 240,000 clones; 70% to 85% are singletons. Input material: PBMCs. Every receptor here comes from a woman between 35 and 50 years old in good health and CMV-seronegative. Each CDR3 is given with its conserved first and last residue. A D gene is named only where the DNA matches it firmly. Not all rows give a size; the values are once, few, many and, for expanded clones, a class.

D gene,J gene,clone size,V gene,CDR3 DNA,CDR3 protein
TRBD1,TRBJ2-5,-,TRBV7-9,TGTGCCAGCAGCTTAGCGGGACAGCAAGAGACCCAGTACTTC,CASSLAGQQETQYF
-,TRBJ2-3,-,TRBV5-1,TGCGCCAGCAGGAGCGACAGCACAGATACGCAGTATTTT,CASRSDSTDTQYF
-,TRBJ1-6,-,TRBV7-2,TGTGCCAGCAGCTTACTATCTCGGGAGAGCTCCTATAATTCACCCCTCCACTTT,CASSLLSRESSYNSPLHF
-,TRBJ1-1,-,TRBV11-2,TGTGCCAGCAGCTTAGATCGATGGTCAGTTTTAAACACTGAAGCTTTCTTT,CASSLDRWSVLNTEAFF
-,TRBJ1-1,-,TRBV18,TGTGCCAGCTCACCAGTACAGGAGTATATGAACACTGAAGCTTTCTTT,CASSPVQEYMNTEAFF
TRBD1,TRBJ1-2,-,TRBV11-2,TGTGCCAGCAGCTCGCGCCCCCAGGGGGTAAAGGAGGGCTACACCTTC,CASSSRPQGVKEGYTF
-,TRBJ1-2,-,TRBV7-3,TGTGCCAGCAGCTTAAAAGGGGGCTATGGCTACACCTTC,CASSLKGGYGYTF
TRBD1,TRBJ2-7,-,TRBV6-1,TGTGCCAGCAGTAAACAGGGGTCCGAGCAGTACTTC,CASSKQGSEQYF
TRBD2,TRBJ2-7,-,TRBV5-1,TGCGCCAGCAGCCGCGAAGGCGGGAGGGTCAGCGAGCAGTACTTC,CASSREGGRVSEQYF
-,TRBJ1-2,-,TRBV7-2,TGTGCCAGCAGCTTAGCGCTTCGGACACGCGCCGTTAACTATGGCTACACCTTC,CASSLALRTRAVNYGYTF
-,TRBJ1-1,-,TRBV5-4,TGTGCCAGCAGCTTCCTCTCGGGGACTGAAGCTTTCTTT,CASSFLSGTEAFF
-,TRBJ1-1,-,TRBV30,TGTGCCTGGAGTGGACAGTTGAACACTGAAGCTTTCTTT,CAWSGQLNTEAFF
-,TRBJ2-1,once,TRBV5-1,TGCGCCAGCAGCGAGACAGGAAGCTACAATGAGCAGTTCTTC,CASSETGSYNEQFF
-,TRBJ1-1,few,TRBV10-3,TGTGCCATCAGTGAGGCTAGAGGGGGGGTGAACACTGAAGCTTTCTTT,CAISEARGGVNTEAFF
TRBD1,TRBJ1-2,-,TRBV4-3,TGCGCCAGCAGCCAAGATTTTCACCCTGACAGGGGAAGGGGTGGCTACACCTTC,CASSQDFHPDRGRGGYTF
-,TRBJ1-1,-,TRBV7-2,TGTGCCAGCAGCCCCCCACGGGGTCTGGGCACTGAAGCTTTCTTT,CASSPPRGLGTEAFF
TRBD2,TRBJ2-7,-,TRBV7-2,TGTGCCAGCAGCCCGACTAGCGGGGGGGGAAGCTCCTACGAGCAGTACTTC,CASSPTSGGGSSYEQYF
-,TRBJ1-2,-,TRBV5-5,TGTGCCAGCATCCCTGCGGCAGGGTCCGATGGCTACACCTTC,CASIPAAGSDGYTF
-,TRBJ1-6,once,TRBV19,TGTGCCAGTAGCCTACAGGGCCCCAGGGCACCCCTCCACTTT,CASSLQGPRAPLHF
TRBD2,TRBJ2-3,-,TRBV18,TGTGCCAGCTCACCACAAGTAGCGGGGGCAATAGATACGCAGTATTTT,CASSPQVAGAIDTQYF
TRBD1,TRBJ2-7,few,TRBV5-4,TGTGCCAGCAGCTTGGGGGGGACAGGGACGACCTCCCACGAGCAGTACTTC,CASSLGGTGTTSHEQYF
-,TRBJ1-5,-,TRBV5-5,TGTGCCAGCAGCTTGGTTGGCAGGGGCAATCAGCCCCAGCATTTT,CASSLVGRGNQPQHF
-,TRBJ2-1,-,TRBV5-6,TGTGCCAGCAGCTTGATTGGTAGCTCAGCCTACAATGAGCAGTTCTTC,CASSLIGSSAYNEQFF
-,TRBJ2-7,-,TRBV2,TGTGCCAGCAAGGGACACTACGAGCAGTACTTC,CASKGHYEQYF
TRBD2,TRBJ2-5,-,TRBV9,TGTGCCAGCAGCGCGGGGGGGGGACGGGAGACCCAGTACTTC,CASSAGGGRETQYF
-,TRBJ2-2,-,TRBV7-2,TGTGCCAGCAGCCCACGGGACTCCTTGACCGGGGAGCTGTTTTTT,CASSPRDSLTGELFF
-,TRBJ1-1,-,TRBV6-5,TGTGCCAGCAGCCTTTCCTTGGGGGGCACTGAAGCTTTCTTT,CASSLSLGGTEAFF
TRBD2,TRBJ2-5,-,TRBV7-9,TGTGCCTGTTGGCTCCTCCGGGGGGGCGGAGAGACCCAGTACTTC,CACWLLRGGGETQYF
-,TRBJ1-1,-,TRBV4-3,TGCGCCAGCAGCCAAGGAACAGTTGGGAACACTGAAGCTTTCTTT,CASSQGTVGNTEAFF
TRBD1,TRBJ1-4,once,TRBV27,TGTGCCAGCAGCCTAGGGGGCCCCAATGAAAAACTGTTTTTT,CASSLGGPNEKLFF
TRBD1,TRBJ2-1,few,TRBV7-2,TGTGCCAGCGGGGACAGCGCCCTCTACAATGAGCAGTTCTTC,CASGDSALYNEQFF
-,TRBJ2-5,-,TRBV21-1,TGTGCCAGCAGCAAAGTCTCGTGGGCCACAAATCAGTACCAAGAGACCCAGTACTTC,CASSKVSWATNQYQETQYF
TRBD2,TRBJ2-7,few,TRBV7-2,TGTGCCAGCAGCTTTAGAGCGGGGGAGCAGTACTTC,CASSFRAGEQYF
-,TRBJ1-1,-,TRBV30,TGTGCCTGGGGCAACACTGAAGCTTTCTTT,CAWGNTEAFF
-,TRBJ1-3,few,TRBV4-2,TGTGCCAGCAGCCAAGGACAGGGAAACACCATATATTTT,CASSQGQGNTIYF
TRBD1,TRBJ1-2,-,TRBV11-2,TGTGCCAGCAGCCGTGGTAGGGGGCAGGACTATGGCTACACCTTC,CASSRGRGQDYGYTF